Shown below are 3 T cell receptor beta chains from a single sample sequenced in a study of T cells expressing NK-cell markers. TCRdb re-called the 5' RACE reads; one entry per CDR3 protein, DNA not given. This sample's table has a few hundred thousand distinct CDR3 sequences. Sample: blood T cells: a sorted CD56 or NKG2C T cell subset, CD4+ or CD8+ T cells, or bulk PBMC T cells (not recorded which). These receptors all come from a woman aged 50 to 65 in good health.

The CDR3 here is CASRRGRFGTEAFF. V is TRBV6-5 and J is TRBJ1-1; TCRdb's D gene call, TRBD1, goes unchecked for lack of DNA. The CDR3 runs to 14 residues. Germline CDR1 and CDR2: MNHEY and SVGAGI.

The chain carries TRBV28 and TRBJ2-7; TCRdb names TRBD1, which stays unverified in the absence of DNA. Germline V gives CDR1 MDHEN, CDR2 SYDVKM. This CDR3 spans 12 amino acids. The CDR3 protein is CASKGMVGEQYF.

V and J are TRBV24-1 and TRBJ2-2; TCRdb outputs TRBD2, but without DNA this stays unchecked. The CDR3 spans 14 residues. Germline CDR1 and CDR2: KGHDR and SFDVKD. The CDR3 region is CATPTGRDTGELFF.